Each of the 22 T cell receptor beta chains below was sequenced from the same sample in a study of blood T cell repertoires in COVID-19. Sequenced by immunoSEQ multiplex PCR; TCRdb stores in-frame clones only, minus some. This sample has under 80,000 clones, with approximately 80% found just once. Specimen: peripheral blood. The receptor set was obtained from a man older than 75 with acute or convalescent COVID-19.

V usage is TRBV28 and J usage is TRBJ1-6; TRBD1 matches 9 bases. Trimming removed 5 bases from V and 10 bases from J; junction bases left unmatched: 9. The CDR3 runs 15 residues. The germline V gene encodes CDR1 MDHEN and CDR2 SYDVKM. DNA of the CDR3: TGTGCCAGCAGTCCCGGGACAGGGTTTTCCTCACCCCTCCACTTT. This translates into CASSPGTGFSSPLHF.

The chain couples TRBV6-2 or TRBV6-3 to TRBJ1-5; D is unresolved. Germline V gene data show CDR1 as MNHEY and CDR2 as SVGEGT. CDR3 length: 16 amino acids. V lost 0 bases to trimming and J lost 1 base, with 10 bases between them. The CDR3 loop is CASSYSIFRSNQPQHF. The CDR3 coding sequence is TGTGCCAGCAGTTACTCGATCTTTCGGAGCAATCAGCCCCAGCATTTT.

This clone was found a few times. The chain couples TRBV27 to TRBJ1-4, with D hard to call. Trimming pared 8 bases from V and 5 bases from J, leaving 12 bases between. Germline-derived CDR1 and CDR2 are MNHEY and SMNVEV (reference sequence). The length of the CDR3 is 13 residues. This chain's CDR3 is CASATWRNEKLFF. The CDR3 DNA follows: TGTGCCAGCGCAACCTGGAGGAATGAAAAACTGTTTTTT.

The J gene is TRBJ1-6, the V gene TRBV5-6, with TRBD1 as a possible D gene (6 bases). Germline CDR1 reads SGHDT; CDR2 reads YYEEEE. This CDR3 is 14 amino acids long. Trimming left V 4 bases short and J 7 bases short, with 12 bases between. This CDR3 is CASSLRDKNSPLHF. CDR3 nucleotide sequence: TGTGCCAGCAGCCTACGGGACAAGAATTCACCCCTCCACTTT.

V usage is TRBV9 and J usage is TRBJ2-1; 14 nucleotides agree with TRBD2. V lost 2 bases to trimming and J lost 4 bases; unmatched junction nucleotides: 2. This CDR3 is 16 amino acids long. Germline V gene data show CDR1 as SGDLS and CDR2 as YYNGEE. DNA for the CDR3: TGTGCCAGCAGCGTCCGGACTAGCGGGGGGTACAATGAGCAGTTCTTC. This codes for CASSVRTSGGYNEQFF.

The V call is TRBV19, the J call TRBJ2-2, with D unclear. The length of the CDR3 is 13 residues. The V gene lost 1 base and the J gene lost 6 bases, with 6 bases spanning the gap. Germline V CDR1 and CDR2: LNHDA, SQIVND (reference sequence). The CDR3 here is CASSIGPSGELFF. The CDR3 nucleotides read TGTGCCAGTAGTATAGGTCCCTCCGGGGAGCTGTTTTTT. The variable domain in full, with the rest retrieved from reference TRBV19 and TRBJ2-2, is DGGITQSPKYLFRKEGQNVTLSCEQNLNHDAMYWYRQDPGQGLRLIYYSQIVNDFQKGDIAEGYSVSREKKESFPLTVTSAQKNPTAFYLCASSIGPSGELFFGEGSRLTVL.

The rearrangement links TRBV5-4 to TRBJ2-7, with 12 bases fitting TRBD2. With 4 bases clipped from V and 3 bases from J, the junction kept 2 bases outside the gene matches. Per the germline V gene, CDR1 is SGHNT and CDR2 is YYREEE (reference sequence). The length of the CDR3 is 14 residues. The CDR3 DNA is TGTGCCAGCAGCCTAGCGGGGGGGAGCTACGAGCAGTACTTC. It yields the protein CASSLAGGSYEQYF.

The V and J genes are TRBV10-2 and TRBJ1-5; D not certain. CDR1 and CDR2 (germline): WSHSY, SAAADI. V was trimmed by 5 bases and J by 2 bases, leaving 13 bases between them. The CDR3 has 15 amino acids. CDR3 sequence reads: CASSLGRQGNQPQHF. The CDR3 bases are TGCGCCAGCAGTCTGGGTCGCCAGGGCAATCAGCCCCAGCATTTT.

This rearrangement joins TRBV28 to TRBJ1-2; D gene unclear. Trimming removed 5 bases at V and 1 base at J, with 8 bases between. CDR1 is MDHEN, CDR2 SYDVKM, per germline. This CDR3 spans 13 amino acids. CDR3 protein: CASSTGVNYGYTF. In DNA, the CDR3 is TGTGCCAGCAGTACCGGGGTTAACTATGGCTACACCTTC.

The rearrangement uses TRBV19 and TRBJ1-5, with D perhaps TRBD1 (6 bases). Per germline, CDR1 LNHDA and CDR2 SQIVND (reference sequence). Between the trimmed V and J ends, which lost 5 bases and 9 bases, there was a span of 17 bases. This CDR3 is built from 14 residues. CDR3 DNA sequence: TGTGCCAGTAGTGATACAGGGCCCAAAGGGCCCCAGCATTTT. Its protein is CASSDTGPKGPQHF.

This chain uses TRBV7-9 with TRBJ2-1, with 10 bases identical to TRBD2. Germline assignment: CDR1 SEHNR and CDR2 FQNEAQ (reference sequence). Germline trimming cut 0 bases from V and 9 bases from J; bases unmatched to any gene: 8. The CDR3 covers 16 residues. In DNA, the CDR3 is TGTGCCAGCAGCTTAGCAGGAGCGGGAGGGAGGCGTGAGCAGTTCTTC. Amino acid sequence: CASSLAGAGGRREQFF.

The rearrangement links TRBV30 to TRBJ1-5; no definite D call. This CDR3 region has 13 residues. The V gene's germline CDR1 is GTSNPN and CDR2 SVGIG (reference sequence). The V end lost 0 bases, the J end lost 5 bases, and 8 bases lay between the germline ends. The CDR3 here is CAWSVLRDQPQHF. CDR3 in DNA: TGTGCCTGGAGTGTTTTGCGCGATCAGCCCCAGCATTTT.

The chain recombines TRBV28 with TRBJ1-1, with 10 positions matching TRBD1. The CDR3 sequence is 17 residues long. Germline V gives CDR1 MDHEN, CDR2 SYDVKM. V trimming: 5 bases; J trimming: 5 bases; junction bases outside the gene matches: 14. The CDR3 sequence is CASSGRDRGTVETEAFF. The CDR3 DNA follows: TGTGCCAGCAGTGGGCGGGACAGGGGAACGGTGGAGACTGAAGCTTTCTTT.

This clone was counted only a few times. The rearrangement links TRBV3-1 (or the pseudogene TRBV3-2) to TRBJ1-2; 8 bases fit TRBD1. The ends lost 1 base at V and 2 bases at J; junction bases unmatched: 3. CDR1 and CDR2 (germline): LGHDT, YNNKEL (reference sequence). The CDR3 sequence is 15 residues long. This chain's CDR3 is CASSQGTGGNYGYTF. The CDR3 DNA sequence: TGTGCCAGCAGCCAAGGAACAGGGGGGAACTATGGCTACACCTTC.

The CDR3 coding sequence is TGTGCCAGCAGCGGGGGACAGTTAACAGATACGCAGTATTTT. Encoded protein: CASSGGQLTDTQYF. The genes are TRBV9 and TRBJ2-3; 7 bases align to TRBD1. The germline gives CDR1 SGDLS, CDR2 YYNGEE. The length of the CDR3 is 14 residues. The V segment lost 3 bases and the J segment 3 bases; nucleotides outside the gene matches: 4.

The rearrangement uses TRBV5-1 and TRBJ2-3; 11 bases are a match to TRBD1. The CDR3 spans 18 residues. CDR1 is SGHRS and CDR2 is YFSETQ in the germline V gene. After removal of 2 bases from V and 0 bases from J, the junction contained 8 bases not matched to a gene. In DNA, the CDR3 is TGCGCCAGCAGCTTCGGGACAGGGGGACCTCTTAGCACAGATACGCAGTATTTT. This encodes CASSFGTGGPLSTDTQYF.

This chain connects TRBV12-1 to TRBJ1-4; the table calls TRBD1, which could not be checked here. TRBV12-1 is assigned pseudogene status. CDR3 length equals 15 residues. CDR3 protein: CASSLITGDGEKLFF. CDR3 sequence (DNA): TGTGCCAGCAGCCTCATCACAGGGGACGGAGAAAAACTGTTTTTT.

This clone was observed once. A junction end diverges from the germline sequence, so it may reflect a read error. The gene calls are TRBV28 and TRBJ2-7; possible D gene TRBD2, 7 bases. This CDR3 has 15 residues. Germline values: CDR1 MDHEN, CDR2 SYDVKM. The CDR3 bases are TGTGCCAGCAGTTTATTGGGGGGGGGCTCCCACGAGCAGTACTTC. This sequence encodes CASSLLGGGSHEQYF. Using reference TRBV28 and TRBJ2-7 for the parts outside the CDR3, the full variable domain is DVKVTQSSRYLVKRTGEKVFLECVQDMDHENMFWYRQDPGLGLRLIYFSYDVKMKEKGDIPEGYSVSREKKERFSLILESASTNQTSMYLCASSLLGGGSHEQYFGPGTRLTVT.

The chain joins TRBV5-1 to TRBJ1-4, with a possible D match to TRBD1 (5 bases). This CDR3 comprises 15 residues. The germline V gene encodes CDR1 SGHRS and CDR2 YFSETQ. V was trimmed by 4 bases and J by 8 bases, leaving 18 bases between them. CDR3 nucleotide sequence: TGCGCCAGCAGCCGGGAGACCCGACGGGGCGAAAAACTGTTTTTT. As protein: CASSRETRRGEKLFF.

This chain links TRBV11-2 with TRBJ2-1, with TRBD2 matching 12 bases. Germline-derived CDR1 and CDR2 are SGHAT and FQNNGV. CDR3 length equals 15 residues. V gave up 5 bases and J gave up 8 bases; unmatched junction bases: 7. In nucleotides, the CDR3 is TGTGCCAGCAGCGCCCGACTAGCGGGAGAACATGAGCAGTTCTTC. This gives the protein CASSARLAGEHEQFF. Based on the CDR3 plus reference TRBV11-2 and TRBJ2-1, the full variable domain is EAGVAQSPRYKIIEKRQSVAFWCNPISGHATLYWYQQILGQGPKLLIQFQNNGVVDDSQLPKDRFSAERLKGVDSTLKIQPAKLEDSAVYLCASSARLAGEHEQFFGPGTRLTVL.

A single count supports this clone. This sequence joins TRBV28 and TRBJ2-1; 7 nucleotides agree with TRBD1. This CDR3 is built from 15 residues. Germline CDR1 MDHEN, CDR2 SYDVKM. Trimming removed 2 bases from V and 7 bases from J; junction bases left unmatched: 8. The CDR3 here is CASSLRSGGVNEQFF. CDR3 in DNA: TGTGCCAGCAGTTTAAGGTCAGGGGGTGTGAATGAGCAGTTCTTC.

V and J are TRBV11-2 and TRBJ2-7, with D possibly TRBD2 on 5 matching bases. From germline, CDR1 is SGHAT and CDR2 FQNNGV. The CDR3 is made up of 16 amino acids. V lost 3 bases and J 2 bases, leaving 17 bases between the germline ends. The CDR3 coding sequence is TGTGCCAGCAGCTTGGGTGTGTCTAGCCGAACCTACGAGCAGTACTTC. It encodes CASSLGVSSRTYEQYF.